The 24 T cell receptor beta chains below all came from one sample that was sequenced in a study of blood T cell repertoires in COVID-19 (dated by TCRdb to the early 2020s). Library preparation used the immunoSEQ multiplex PCR assay. TCRdb's version of the immuneACCESS table is confined to in-frame rearrangements and falls short of the full clone set. An unresolved V gene accounts for under half of the shortfall where checked; the remainder is of unknown origin. In all, the sample holds 85,000 to 130,000 clones, and 70% to 80% of those were seen once. The ten largest clonotypes hold 0.8% to 1% of the sample. The sample consisted of peripheral blood. All receptors come from a human donor with acute or convalescent COVID-19. The donor label of this sample is uncertain.

This clone appeared once. The CDR3 loop is CASRSGGYGYTF. The CDR3 bases are TGTGCCAGCAGGTCAGGGGGCTATGGCTACACCTTC. The V and J genes are TRBV28 and TRBJ1-2; TRBD1 matches at 7 bases. V dropped 6 bases and J dropped 4; count of bases not matched to a gene: 2. The CDR3 totals 12 residues. Germline V gene lookup returns CDR1 MDHEN and CDR2 SYDVKM.

The V call is TRBV3-1 (or the pseudogene TRBV3-2), the J call TRBJ2-7, with TRBD1 identical over 8 bases. The CDR3 contains 14 residues. CDR1 and CDR2 from the germline V gene are LGHDT and YNNKEL (reference sequence). After removal of 4 bases from V and 4 bases from J, the junction contained 6 bases not matched to a gene. The CDR3 loop is CASSPPGGRYEQYF. In nucleotides, the CDR3 is TGTGCCAGCAGCCCGCCAGGGGGCCGGTACGAGCAGTACTTC.

The CDR3: CARRAFYEQYV. The CDR3 nucleotides read TGTGCCAGGAGGGCCTTCTACGAGCAGTACGTC. V is TRBV12-3 or TRBV12-4 and J is TRBJ2-7, with a tentative D call TRBD2 (5 bases). Trimming stripped 9 bases from V and 3 bases from J, with 9 bases between. The CDR3 contains 11 residues.

The rearrangement uses TRBV3-1 (or the pseudogene TRBV3-2) and TRBJ1-3; D ambiguous. The germline gives CDR1 LGHDT, CDR2 YNNKEL (reference sequence). Trimming took off 4 bases at V and 0 bases at J, with 16 bases between the two ends. The CDR3 runs to 17 residues. The CDR3 DNA reads TGTGCCAGCAGCCCACTCCTGTCGGGAAACTCTGGAAACACCATATATTTT. It specifies CASSPLLSGNSGNTIYF.

The chain employs TRBV13 and TRBJ2-7, with 8 nucleotides matching TRBD2. CDR1 PRHDT and CDR2 FYEKMQ come from the germline V gene (reference sequence). The CDR3 sequence is 13 residues long. V gave up 5 bases and J gave up 6 bases; unmatched junction bases: 6. This CDR3 reads CASSNDAGGEQYF. The DNA for the CDR3 is TGTGCCAGCAGCAACGATGCGGGGGGCGAGCAGTACTTC. The full variable domain, rest sourced from reference TRBV13 and TRBJ2-7, is AAGVIQSPRHLIKEKRETATLKCYPIPRHDTVYWYQQGPGQDPQFLISFYEKMQSDKGSIPDRFSAQQFSDYHSELNMSSLELGDSALYFCASSNDAGGEQYFGPGTRLTVT.

The genes are TRBV5-8 and TRBJ2-7; a possible D gene is TRBD2 (5 bases). The CDR3 contains 14 residues. CDR1 and CDR2 (germline): SGHTS, YDEGEE. The V and J ends lost 4 bases and 3 bases respectively, with 14 bases between them. The CDR3 protein is CASSRIGVGYEQYF. In DNA, the CDR3 is TGTGCCAGCAGCCGGATCGGGGTAGGCTACGAGCAGTACTTC.

Only a few counts were recorded for this clone. CDR3 nucleotides: TGCGCCAGCAGCTCGGACACCACAGATACGCAGTATTTT. It translates to CASSSDTTDTQYF. J is TRBJ2-3 and V is TRBV5-1; a weak D match, TRBD1 (5 bases). V was cut by 3 bases and J by 2 bases, with 7 bases left in between. CDR3 size: 13 residues. Germline loops: CDR1 SGHRS, CDR2 YFSETQ.

The V gene is TRBV7-2, the J gene TRBJ1-6; 7 nucleotides match TRBD1. The V and J ends lost 4 bases and 10 bases, in that order; junction bases with no gene match: 7. Germline CDR1 SGHTA, CDR2 FQGNSA. This CDR3 region has 14 residues. The CDR3 is CASSSDRVPSPLHF. In DNA form, the CDR3 reads TGTGCCAGCAGCTCCGACAGGGTACCCTCACCCCTCCACTTT.

This clone showed up just a few times. The chain uses TRBV7-2 and TRBJ1-2; 9 bases match TRBD1. This CDR3 has 15 residues. Trimming at V came to 5 bases and at J to 3 bases, leaving 7 bases not matched to a gene. From germline, CDR1 is SGHTA and CDR2 FQGNSA. Written as DNA, the CDR3 is TGTGCCAGCAGCCTCCGGGACAGGGCCTACTATGGCTACACCTTC. Translation: CASSLRDRAYYGYTF.

The table lists this clone with a few counts. The chain combines TRBV7-9 with TRBJ1-6, with TRBD1 matching over 7 bases. The V and J ends lost 1 base and 10 bases, in that order; junction bases with no gene match: 4. This CDR3 has 14 residues. Germline V gene sequence: CDR1 SEHNR, CDR2 FQNEAQ (reference sequence). The chain's CDR3 is CASSLEGGESPLHF. The CDR3 nucleotides are TGTGCCAGCAGCTTAGAAGGGGGCGAATCACCCCTCCACTTT. Filled out from reference TRBV7-9 and TRBJ1-6, the complete variable domain reads DTGVSQNPRHKITKRGQNVTFRCDPISEHNRLYWYRQTLGQGPEFLTYFQNEAQLEKSRLLSDRFSAERPKGSFSTLEIQRTEQGDSAMYLCASSLEGGESPLHFGNGTRLTVT.

A remark on this clone: Distinct nucleotide sequences in the sample also encode this CDR3. The rearrangement links TRBV2 to TRBJ2-2; 10 positions agree with TRBD2. Germline assignment: CDR1 SNHLY and CDR2 FYNNEI. The CDR3 spans 16 residues. V lost 4 bases, J lost 2 bases, and 4 bases stayed unmatched. The CDR3 DNA follows: TGTGCCAGCAGTGTGTGGACTAGCGGAAACACCGGGGAGCTGTTTTTT. This sequence encodes CASSVWTSGNTGELFF.

The V gene is TRBV15, the J gene TRBJ1-6; D is ambiguous. V was clipped by 0 bases and J by 8 bases, with 11 bases between them. CDR1 is LNHNV, CDR2 YYDKDF, per germline (reference sequence). This CDR3 spans 15 amino acids. As DNA, the CDR3 is TGTGCCACCAGCAGAGATCGCGGAGACCATTCACCCCTCCACTTT. Translating gives CATSRDRGDHSPLHF.

The genes are TRBV30 and TRBJ1-2, with D possibly matching TRBD1 (5 bases). V lost 2 bases and J lost 3, with 16 bases in between. CDR3 length: 15 amino acids. From germline, CDR1 is GTSNPN and CDR2 SVGIG (reference sequence). The CDR3 sequence: CAWSPSGGGYYGYTF. The CDR3 coding sequence is TGTGCCTGGAGTCCATCCGGGGGTGGGTACTATGGCTACACCTTC.

The chain has TRBV5-8 and TRBJ2-1, with D tentatively TRBD1 (5 bases). CDR1 SGHTS and CDR2 YDEGEE come from the germline V gene. The CDR3 covers 13 residues. Trimming took off 5 bases at V and 4 bases at J, with 10 bases between the two ends. CDR3 DNA sequence: TGTGCCAGCAGTTCGGACATTTACAATGAGCAGTTCTTC. Its protein product is CASSSDIYNEQFF.

Only a few counts were recorded for this clone. The chain has TRBV5-4 and TRBJ1-2; 8 positions agree with TRBD1. The germline V gene has CDR1 SGHNT and CDR2 YYREEE (reference sequence). Trimming cost V 4 bases and J 5 bases; bases outside gene matches: 7. This CDR3 is 14 amino acids long. The CDR3 sequence: CASSLQGAWYGYTF. The CDR3 region has the DNA TGTGCCAGCAGCCTTCAGGGGGCATGGTATGGCTACACCTTC.

This clone has just a few counts. The chain has TRBV2 and TRBJ2-1; TRBD1 matches 8 bases. V was clipped by 5 bases and J by 6 bases; unmatched bases: 15. Germline V lookup: CDR1 SNHLY, CDR2 FYNNEI. The CDR3 contains 17 residues. CDR3 sequence (DNA): TGTGCCAGCAGTAAATACGGAGGGGGACAGGTGTTCAATGAGCAGTTCTTC. It codes for CASSKYGGGQVFNEQFF.

The rearrangement links TRBV7-6 to TRBJ1-1; no clear D. The germline CDR1 and CDR2 sequences are SGHVS and FNYEAQ. The germline V and J ends were trimmed by 3 bases and 1 base, with 6 bases remaining between them. There are 13 residues in the CDR3. This CDR3 reads CASSFGRNTEAFF. CDR3 sequence (DNA): TGTGCCAGCAGCTTTGGCAGGAACACTGAAGCTTTCTTT.

The genes are TRBV5-6 and TRBJ2-2, with 10 bases identical to TRBD1. The CDR3 covers 16 residues. Trimming at V came to 1 base and at J to 3 bases, leaving 3 bases not matched to a gene. The V gene's germline CDR1 is SGHDT and CDR2 YYEEEE. This chain's CDR3 is CASSLTGTGDTGELFF. CDR3 in DNA: TGTGCCAGCAGCTTGACCGGGACAGGGGACACCGGGGAGCTGTTTTTT.

J is TRBJ1-4 and V is TRBV6-1; maybe TRBD1 (5 bases). Germline V gives CDR1 MNHNS, CDR2 SASEGT. The CDR3 loop spans 14 amino acids. V was clipped by 3 bases and J by 6 bases, with 11 bases between them. CDR3 sequence (DNA): TGTGCCAGCAGTGACAGGGCTCGTGATGAAAAACTGTTTTTT. Amino acid sequence: CASSDRARDEKLFF.

This clone was seen a few times. This chain joins TRBV6-2 or TRBV6-3 and TRBJ2-3; 8 positions match TRBD1. Germline V CDR1 and CDR2: MNHEY, SVGEGT. V shed 4 bases and J 9 bases; nucleotides not matched to a gene: 15. The length of the CDR3 is 16 residues. The CDR3 loop reads CASSSSGQGSLWTQYF. CDR3 in DNA: TGTGCCAGCAGTTCGTCCGGACAGGGCTCGTTGTGGACGCAGTATTTT.

The rearrangement uses TRBV4-2 and TRBJ2-5, with TRBD2 matching 12 bases. CDR3 length: 16 residues. Germline V gene sequence: CDR1 LGHNA, CDR2 YNFKEQ. Losses at the gene ends were 0 bases for V and 7 bases for J; bases not matched to a gene: 6. The CDR3 DNA sequence: TGTGCCAGCAGCCAAGATCCTAGCGGGGGGGCAGGGACCCAGTACTTC. This sequence encodes CASSQDPSGGAGTQYF.

The V call is TRBV7-6, the J call TRBJ1-2, with 8 bases lining up with TRBD1. Per the germline V gene, CDR1 is SGHVS and CDR2 is FNYEAQ. V shed 5 bases and J 5 bases; nucleotides not matched to a gene: 10. This CDR3 region has 15 residues. The DNA of the CDR3 is TGTGCCAGCAGCCCCGGGACAGGAAAAGGGTATGGCTACACCTTC. Its translation is CASSPGTGKGYGYTF. Looking up the rest from reference TRBV7-6 and TRBJ1-2 gives the full variable domain: GAGVSQSPRYKVTKRGQDVALRCDPISGHVSLYWYRQALGQGPEFLTYFNYEAQQDKSGLPNDRFSAERPEGSISTLTIQRTEQRDSAMYRCASSPGTGKGYGYTFGSGTRLTVV.

This clone was recorded only once. This chain joins TRBV30 and TRBJ1-1; 9 bases are a match to TRBD1. V shed 4 bases and J 4 bases; nucleotides not matched to a gene: 13. This CDR3 has 16 amino acids. Germline assignment: CDR1 GTSNPN and CDR2 SVGIG (reference sequence). CDR3 residues: CAWKLLQGAFSTEAFF. CDR3 DNA: TGTGCCTGGAAATTGTTACAGGGGGCTTTCAGCACTGAAGCTTTCTTT.

This clone showed up just once. The chain carries TRBV5-4 and TRBJ1-1; TRBD1 matches 7 bases. CDR1 SGHNT and CDR2 YYREEE come from the germline V gene (reference sequence). Germline trimming cut 0 bases from V and 0 bases from J; bases unmatched to any gene: 2. The CDR3 spans 15 residues. CDR3 coding DNA: TGTGCCAGCAGCTTGGAAGACAGGGTGAACACTGAAGCTTTCTTT. It is translated as CASSLEDRVNTEAFF.